There are many counts of the clone carrying this TCR beta chain. Its specificity is unknown. Trimming left V 6 bases short and J 5 bases short, with 16 bases between. The CDR3 runs 14 residues. These data come from a study of T-cell memory formation after mild COVID-19. Study overall: Most TCR clusters belonged to a single donor.

TCRdb reprocessed the 5' RACE reads via MiXCR and lists one record per CDR3 protein. The sample includes under 250,000 distinct CDR3 sequences, around 30% of them seen just once. Study-wide points: Certain responding clones were present in pre-infection memory, suggesting participation of cross-reactive memory. The main location of contracting CD4+ clones was CM and EM, and that of contracting CD8+ clones was EMRA.

The V gene is TRBV12-3 or TRBV12-4, the J gene TRBJ2-5; D may be TRBD1 or TRBD2 (6 bases each). This sequence originates from an adult woman who had mild COVID-19 (a few samples of this study predate the infection). Cell type and time point are not known. Source material: PBMCs or a T cell subset sorted from them (not recorded which). Here the CDR3 reads CASRAEGGEETQYF. CDR3 sequence (DNA): TGTGCCAGCAGAGCCGAGGGGGGTGAGGAGACCCAGTACTTC.